These 23 T cell receptor beta chains came from one sample sequenced in a study of vaccination effects on CD4 cells after COVID-19. Investigators separated out CD4+ T cells once less than 11 days of culture had passed. Repertoires were generated with immunoSEQ multiplex PCR, while TCRdb's copy carries only in-frame clones and drops some. The repertoire includes tens of thousands of clones, roughly 65% of them detected once, and around 4.4% sits in the top ten. No cognate antigen is known for these TCRs. The source material was CD4+ T cells from PBMCs cultured without peptide, sampled before COVID-19 vaccination. These TCRs come from a human donor who received a COVID-19 vaccine.

This clone is medium-sized. The chain carries TRBV11-2 and TRBJ2-7, with 10 bases matching TRBD2. V lost 1 base to trimming and J lost 6 bases; unmatched junction nucleotides: 3. Germline loops: CDR1 SGHAT, CDR2 FQNNGV. The CDR3 sequence is 14 residues long. CDR3 DNA: TGTGCCAGCAGCTTAGTTCAGCGGGGGGGCGAGCAGTACTTC. It is translated as CASSLVQRGGEQYF.

This chain uses TRBV30 with TRBJ1-2, with D unresolved. The CDR3 has 14 residues. Trimming left V 0 bases short and J 7 bases short, with 15 bases between. Germline values: CDR1 GTSNPN, CDR2 SVGIG (reference sequence). This CDR3 is CAWSVNRGGSGYTF. The DNA for the CDR3 is TGTGCCTGGAGTGTGAACCGGGGAGGGTCTGGCTACACCTTC.

This chain uses TRBV7-9 with TRBJ1-1; perhaps TRBD1 as D (5 bases). Trimming took 1 base from V and 4 from J, leaving 13 bases between them. The CDR3 has 15 amino acids. Germline CDR1 SEHNR, CDR2 FQNEAQ (reference sequence). CDR3 amino acids: CASSLGSRGTTEAFF. The DNA for the CDR3 is TGTGCCAGCAGCTTAGGGTCTCGGGGGACCACTGAAGCTTTCTTT.

The chain has TRBV11-2 and TRBJ2-2; 7 bases are shared with TRBD1. The CDR3 contains 12 residues. After removal of 5 bases from V and 6 bases from J, the junction contained 0 bases not matched to a gene. Germline V CDR1 and CDR2: SGHAT, FQNNGV. CDR3 DNA sequence: TGTGCCAGCAGCAGGGGGCCCGGGGAGCTGTTTTTT. Residues: CASSRGPGELFF.

This clone has just a few counts. The chain carries TRBV12-3 or TRBV12-4 and TRBJ2-1; either TRBD1 or TRBD2 may supply D (6 bases each). Trimming pared 3 bases from V and 9 bases from J, leaving 9 bases between. This CDR3 spans 12 amino acids. The CDR3 is CASSFEGGEQFF. The DNA of the CDR3 is TGTGCCAGCAGTTTCGAGGGGGGTGAGCAGTTCTTC.

This clone was found once. The V gene is TRBV11-2, the J gene TRBJ2-5; TRBD2 matches 7 bases. With 3 bases clipped from V and 5 bases from J, the junction kept 12 bases outside the gene matches. Germline V gene sequence: CDR1 SGHAT, CDR2 FQNNGV. CDR3 size: 16 residues. This chain's CDR3 is CASSLGGTSRRETQYF. CDR3 nucleotides: TGTGCCAGCAGCTTGGGGGGGACCTCACGTAGGGAGACCCAGTACTTC.

This chain uses TRBV6-1 with TRBJ1-2; 11 bases map to TRBD1. The CDR3 runs to 15 residues. Germline V lookup: CDR1 MNHNS, CDR2 SASEGT. The trim removed 3 bases at V and 8 bases at J, leaving 8 bases unmatched. CDR3 amino acids: CASSDMDRGRLGYTF. The CDR3 DNA sequence: TGTGCCAGCAGTGATATGGACAGGGGGCGTCTGGGCTACACCTTC.

The sample holds one count of this clone. The rearrangement uses TRBV29-1 and TRBJ2-1, with no clear D. Germline CDR1 is SQVTM and CDR2 is ANQGSEA. V was clipped by 4 bases and J by 1 base, with 8 bases between them. The CDR3 has 13 amino acids. The CDR3 region has the DNA TGCAGCGTTGGTGGATTTTCCTACAATGAGCAGTTCTTC. Its protein product is CSVGGFSYNEQFF.

The chain joins TRBV15 to TRBJ2-7; TRBD1 is a possible D gene (5 bases). Germline V gene lookup returns CDR1 LNHNV and CDR2 YYDKDF (reference sequence). V was clipped by 0 bases and J by 2 bases, with 8 bases between them. The CDR3 is made up of 14 amino acids. The CDR3 loop reads CATSRDRVTYEQYF. CDR3 DNA: TGTGCCACCAGCAGAGACAGGGTCACCTACGAGCAGTACTTC.

This clone came up a few times. The chain employs TRBV18 and TRBJ2-6, with 7 bases lining up with TRBD1. CDR1 is KGHSH and CDR2 is LQKENI in the germline V gene. V gave up 6 bases and J gave up 0 bases; unmatched junction bases: 11. The CDR3 runs 18 residues. CDR3 in amino acids: CASSRTGALSSGANVLTF. The DNA of the CDR3 is TGTGCCAGCTCCCGCACAGGGGCGCTTTCCTCTGGGGCCAACGTCCTGACTTTC.

The chain has TRBV3-1 (or the pseudogene TRBV3-2) and TRBJ1-3; no reliable D call. This CDR3 has 13 residues. V lost 1 base and J 4 bases, leaving 5 bases between the germline ends. Per germline, CDR1 LGHDT and CDR2 YNNKEL (reference sequence). The CDR3 DNA is TGTGCCAGCAGCCAAGTTCACGGAAACACCATATATTTT. As protein: CASSQVHGNTIYF.

This clone was counted once. The V gene is TRBV6-1, the J gene TRBJ2-5, with D perhaps matching TRBD2 (6 bases). Trimming removed 3 bases at V and 3 bases at J, with 11 bases between. The CDR3 is made up of 14 amino acids. CDR1 and CDR2 from the germline V gene are MNHNS and SASEGT. CDR3 amino acids: CASSDRGFKETQYF. DNA of the CDR3: TGTGCCAGCAGTGATCGGGGGTTTAAAGAGACCCAGTACTTC.

The V and J genes are TRBV5-4 and TRBJ2-1; D unclear. V gave up 2 bases and J gave up 5 bases, with 8 bases separating them. Germline CDR1 SGHNT, CDR2 YYREEE (reference sequence). The CDR3 is 13 amino acids. In DNA form, the CDR3 reads TGTGCCAGCAGCTTTGTCTCAAACAATGAGCAGTTCTTC. It specifies CASSFVSNNEQFF.

V and J are TRBV7-9 and TRBJ2-5; maybe TRBD2 (6 bases). Germline CDR1 is SEHNR and CDR2 is FQNEAQ (reference sequence). CDR3 length equals 13 residues. Trimming left V 6 bases short and J 5 bases short, with 13 bases between. The CDR3 DNA reads as TGTGCCAGCAGACCACTAGCCTCGGAGACCCAGTACTTC. Residues: CASRPLASETQYF.

This clone was found a few times. The chain is built from TRBV2 and TRBJ2-1; a weak D match, TRBD1 (6 bases). Germline assignment: CDR1 SNHLY and CDR2 FYNNEI. The CDR3 has 14 amino acids. Trimming took off 7 bases at V and 4 bases at J, with 14 bases between the two ends. Written as DNA, the CDR3 is TGTGCCAGCAAGGCAGGGGAGTTGTACAATGAGCAGTTCTTC. Encoded protein: CASKAGELYNEQFF.

The chain's CDR3 is CASSLAGTPSTDTQYF. The CDR3 nucleotides read TGTGCCAGTAGTCTTGCCGGGACACCAAGCACAGATACGCAGTATTTT. V is TRBV19 and J is TRBJ2-3; possible D gene TRBD1, 6 bases. Trimming stripped 5 bases from V and 0 bases from J, with 15 bases between. CDR3 length equals 16 residues. Germline V gene sequence: CDR1 LNHDA, CDR2 SQIVND (reference sequence). Complete variable domain (other parts from reference TRBV19 and TRBJ2-3): DGGITQSPKYLFRKEGQNVTLSCEQNLNHDAMYWYRQDPGQGLRLIYYSQIVNDFQKGDIAEGYSVSREKKESFPLTVTSAQKNPTAFYLCASSLAGTPSTDTQYFGPGTRLTVL.

This rearrangement joins TRBV6-6 to TRBJ2-1; TRBD2 might be the D (5 bases). The CDR3 runs 11 residues. Germline assignment: CDR1 MNHNY and CDR2 SVGAGI (reference sequence). V was cut by 7 bases and J by 6 bases, with 7 bases left in between. This chain's CDR3 is CASTAGNEQFF. The CDR3 coding sequence is TGTGCCAGCACCGCGGGCAATGAGCAGTTCTTC.

This clone was detected only once. The rearrangement uses TRBV5-1 and TRBJ2-4, with 10 bases matching TRBD2. Trimming at V came to 5 bases and at J to 13 bases, leaving 21 bases not matched to a gene. Germline V gives CDR1 SGHRS, CDR2 YFSETQ. The CDR3 is made up of 17 amino acids. CDR3 sequence reads: CASSSSPGVAGGRDQYF. CDR3 in DNA: TGCGCCAGCAGTTCATCCCCCGGGGTAGCGGGAGGAAGGGACCAGTACTTC. Together with reference TRBV5-1 and TRBJ2-4, the CDR3 gives the full variable domain: KAGVTQTPRYLIKTRGQQVTLSCSPISGHRSVSWYQQTPGQGLQFLFEYFSETQRNKGNFPGRFSGRQFSNSRSEMNVSTLELGDSALYLCASSSSPGVAGGRDQYFGAGTRLSVL.

This clone was recorded a few times. This chain uses TRBV28 with TRBJ1-5; unclear D gene. With 6 bases removed from V and 3 bases from J, the gap between germline ends came to 12 bases. Germline-derived CDR1 and CDR2 are MDHEN and SYDVKM. This CDR3 contains 14 residues. In DNA form, the CDR3 reads TGTGCCAGCAGGCCGTTGGGTAACAATCAGCCCCAGCATTTT. Protein product: CASRPLGNNQPQHF.

V is TRBV23-1 and J is TRBJ2-5, with 9 bases aligning to TRBD2. TRBV23-1 is sorted into the ORF group, with uncertain function. The CDR3 spans 14 residues. Unmatched junction bases numbered 7, after V lost 6 bases and J lost 5 bases. The CDR3 spells CASSRTSDVETQYF. For the CDR3, the DNA is TGCGCCAGCAGCCGGACTAGCGACGTGGAGACCCAGTACTTC.

This clone was counted only a few times. The V and J genes are TRBV12-3 or TRBV12-4 and TRBJ1-2; 8 positions match TRBD1. Unmatched junction bases numbered 4, after V lost 5 bases and J lost 5 bases. The CDR3 length is 13 residues. The CDR3 protein is CASSVDRGYGYTF. As DNA, the CDR3 is TGTGCCAGCAGTGTAGACAGGGGTTATGGCTACACCTTC.

This chain connects TRBV7-2 to TRBJ1-1; 9 bases map to TRBD1. Trimming cost V 5 bases and J 0 bases; bases outside gene matches: 4. The germline CDR1 and CDR2 sequences are SGHTA and FQGNSA. This CDR3 spans 15 amino acids. This CDR3 is CASSKTGGMNTEAFF. The CDR3 DNA sequence: TGTGCCAGCAGCAAAACAGGGGGCATGAACACTGAAGCTTTCTTT. Full variable domain (remainder filled in from reference TRBV7-2 and TRBJ1-1): GAGVSQSPSNKVTEKGKDVELRCDPISGHTALYWYRQSLGQGLEFLIYFQGNSAPDKSGLPSDRFSAERTGGSVSTLTIQRTQQEDSAVYLCASSKTGGMNTEAFFGQGTRLTVV.

CDR3 sequence reads: CASSQPGASRATNEKLFF. The CDR3 nucleotides are TGCGCCAGCAGCCAACCGGGGGCCTCCCGTGCAACTAATGAAAAACTGTTTTTT. V and J are TRBV4-1 and TRBJ1-4, with D possibly being TRBD1 (6 bases). The CDR3 spans 18 residues. Germline V CDR1 and CDR2: MGHRA, YSYEKL. Trimming left V 2 bases short and J 0 bases short, with 16 bases between.